These 28 T cell receptor beta chains originate from one sample sequenced in a study of blood T cell repertoires in COVID-19. The table came from immunoSEQ multiplex PCR; TCRdb's copy has only in-frame clones and leaves some out. The sample lists 50,000 to 65,000 clones, 80% to 90% seen once, with under 5% in the top ten. Sequenced input: peripheral blood. These TCRs come from a man between 60 and 75 years old with active COVID-19.

The J gene is TRBJ1-5, the V gene TRBV28; TRBD1 matches 9 bases. Trimming took 3 bases from V and 7 from J; bases not matched to a gene: 7. CDR1 MDHEN and CDR2 SYDVKM come from the germline V gene. The CDR3 sequence is 15 residues long. This chain's CDR3 is CASSFETGGGQPQHF. CDR3 nucleotide sequence: TGTGCCAGCAGTTTCGAGACAGGGGGGGGCCAGCCCCAGCATTTT.

Of note for this clone: One junction end does not reproduce the germline sequence, and a read error may be involved. The rearrangement uses TRBV7-7 and TRBJ2-5, with D possibly TRBD1 on 5 matching bases. The CDR3 runs 17 residues. Germline V gives CDR1 SSHAT, CDR2 FNYEAQ (reference sequence). CDR3: CASSLESQGIGRETQYF. The DNA of the CDR3 is TGTGCTAGCAGCTTAGAGTCGCAGGGAATAGGCCGAGAGACCCAGTACTTC.

CDR3 amino acids: CASSSSGTDTQYF. CDR3 coding DNA: TGTGCCAGCAGTTCCAGCGGGACAGATACGCAGTATTTT. The V and J genes are TRBV12-3 or TRBV12-4 and TRBJ2-3, with D possibly matching TRBD2 (6 bases). CDR3 length: 13 amino acids. The V end was cut by 4 bases, the J end by 3 bases, with 8 bases between.

V usage is TRBV9 and J usage is TRBJ2-1; D is perhaps TRBD2 (6 bases). Germline V gene lookup returns CDR1 SGDLS and CDR2 YYNGEE. V shed 6 bases and J shed 8 bases, with 21 bases lying between them. This CDR3 region has 15 residues. This CDR3 is CASTKGHGGDDEQFF. The CDR3 region has the DNA TGTGCCAGCACCAAAGGACACGGGGGTGACGATGAGCAGTTCTTC.

This CDR3 reads CSAQRGEQFF. The CDR3 coding sequence is TGCAGTGCGCAAAGGGGTGAGCAGTTCTTC. V and J are TRBV20-1 and TRBJ2-1; tentative D call: TRBD1 (5 bases). Trimming took off 6 bases at V and 9 bases at J, with 9 bases between the two ends. The germline gives CDR1 DFQATT, CDR2 SNEGSKA (reference sequence). The CDR3 extends over 10 amino acids.

This clone was seen more than once but under ten times. V gene TRBV7-2 combines with J gene TRBJ2-3, with D perhaps TRBD2 (6 bases). CDR1 and CDR2 from the germline V gene are SGHTA and FQGNSA. V lost 2 bases to trimming and J lost 2 bases, with 20 bases between them. This CDR3 has 18 amino acids. The chain's CDR3 is CASSLRVGGSVTTDTQYF. CDR3 nucleotides: TGTGCCAGCAGCTTAAGGGTGGGAGGTAGCGTAACCACAGATACGCAGTATTTT.

The V call is TRBV3-1 (or the pseudogene TRBV3-2), the J call TRBJ2-7, with 8 bases fitting TRBD1. CDR3 length: 14 amino acids. Trimming took 0 bases from V and 6 from J; bases not matched to a gene: 4. Germline CDR1 LGHDT, CDR2 YNNKEL (reference sequence). The CDR3 sequence: CASSQEPGGGEQYF. CDR3 coding DNA: TGTGCCAGCAGCCAAGAGCCAGGGGGCGGCGAGCAGTACTTC.

CDR3 in DNA: TGTGCCACCAGTGGGGAAGGGGTCGGGGAGCTGTTTTTT. This codes for CATSGEGVGELFF. This chain connects TRBV24-1 to TRBJ2-2; weak D call: TRBD1 (5 bases). The germline gives CDR1 KGHDR, CDR2 SFDVKD. With 5 bases removed from V and 7 bases from J, the gap between germline ends came to 10 bases. The CDR3 length is 13 residues.

V is TRBV6-6 and J is TRBJ2-1; TRBD2 might be the D (5 bases). V dropped 6 bases and J dropped 4 bases, with 16 bases sitting between them. The CDR3 runs to 15 residues. Germline assignment: CDR1 MNHNY and CDR2 SVGAGI (reference sequence). The CDR3 protein is CASRRTGGGYNEQFF. The CDR3 DNA is TGTGCCAGCAGGCGGACTGGCGGCGGGTACAATGAGCAGTTCTTC.

This sequence joins TRBV19 and TRBJ2-4; 7 bases are shared with TRBD1. Germline V gene lookup returns CDR1 LNHDA and CDR2 SQIVND (reference sequence). Trimming took 3 bases from V and 8 from J; bases not matched to a gene: 4. CDR3 length equals 13 residues. As DNA, the CDR3 is TGTGCCAGTAGTATTAAGGGGGCGGACATTCAGTACTTC. Residues: CASSIKGADIQYF.

V is TRBV18 and J is TRBJ2-3; TRBD1 is a possible D gene (5 bases). This CDR3 has 13 amino acids. Germline assignment: CDR1 KGHSH and CDR2 LQKENI. With 6 bases removed from V and 4 bases from J, the gap between germline ends came to 11 bases. The CDR3 here is CASSRLGADTQYF. DNA for the CDR3: TGTGCCAGCTCGCGCCTAGGGGCAGATACGCAGTATTTT.

The chain uses TRBV7-2 and TRBJ2-5; TRBD2 matches 12 bases. CDR3 length equals 16 residues. The V gene's germline CDR1 is SGHTA and CDR2 FQGNSA. V was clipped by 1 base and J by 5 bases; unmatched bases: 5. Here the CDR3 reads CASSLVWTSGKETQYF. Written as DNA, the CDR3 is TGTGCCAGCAGCTTAGTTTGGACTAGCGGGAAGGAGACCCAGTACTTC.

The chain recombines TRBV5-5 with TRBJ1-5, with 7 bases matching TRBD1. Unmatched junction bases numbered 2, after V lost 3 bases and J lost 2 bases. This CDR3 spans 14 amino acids. Germline CDR1 and CDR2: SGHKS and YYEKEE (reference sequence). CDR3 loop: CASSSGGGNQPQHF. CDR3 nucleotide sequence: TGTGCCAGCAGCTCAGGGGGAGGCAATCAGCCCCAGCATTTT.

This rearrangement joins TRBV28 to TRBJ2-7, with 7 bases lining up with TRBD2. From germline, CDR1 is MDHEN and CDR2 SYDVKM. The CDR3 has 14 residues. V shed 1 base, J shed 2 bases, and the junction held 2 bases outside the gene matches. CDR3 region: CASSLSSGTYEQYF. In DNA, the CDR3 is TGTGCCAGCAGTTTATCTAGCGGAACCTACGAGCAGTACTTC.

This chain uses TRBV28 with TRBJ2-7; TRBD1 agrees at 9 bases. Germline V gives CDR1 MDHEN, CDR2 SYDVKM. After removal of 5 bases from V and 11 bases from J, the junction contained 7 bases not matched to a gene. The CDR3 is 12 residues long. CDR3 in amino acids: CASSPPGQGEYF. CDR3 nucleotide sequence: TGTGCCAGCAGTCCGCCGGGACAGGGAGAGTACTTC.

This clone occurred once. The chain has TRBV4-3 and TRBJ1-1, with 7 bases identical to TRBD1. Germline V gene data show CDR1 as LGHNA and CDR2 as YSLEER. With V trimmed by 1 base and J by 7 bases, 12 bases remained unmatched. This CDR3 region has 16 residues. The CDR3 nucleotides read TGCGCCAGCAGCCAAGGAGGGGACTTAGGGGGCGGTGAAGCTTTCTTT. Translating it yields CASSQGGDLGGGEAFF.

On this clone: At one end, the junction sequence differs from germline, possibly due to a read error. Here the CDR3 reads CASSLDRSGDTQYF. The CDR3 nucleotides read TGTGCCAGCAGCCTAGACAGAAGTGGAGATACGCAGTATTTT. The chain employs TRBV11-3 and TRBJ2-3, with a tentative D call TRBD1 (5 bases). The CDR3 length is 14 residues. Per the germline V gene, CDR1 is SGHNT and CDR2 is YENEEA.

There are a few counts of this clone. The rearrangement uses TRBV6-2 or TRBV6-3 and TRBJ1-2; 9 bases are shared with TRBD1. The CDR3 is made up of 16 amino acids. V dropped 6 bases and J dropped 6; count of bases not matched to a gene: 14. Germline assignment: CDR1 MNHEY and CDR2 SVGEGT. The CDR3 region has the DNA TGTGCCAGCAGCACTGCTTCAGGGACAGGGCCCAATGGCTACACCTTC. This codes for CASSTASGTGPNGYTF.

V and J are TRBV9 and TRBJ2-5, with a tentative D call TRBD1 (6 bases). The CDR3 runs 14 residues. Trimming cost V 3 bases and J 4 bases, with 13 bases left between them. Germline V lookup: CDR1 SGDLS, CDR2 YYNGEE. The CDR3 loop reads CASSGSLGGETQYF. The DNA of the CDR3 is TGTGCCAGCAGCGGGTCCTTAGGGGGAGAGACCCAGTACTTC. The full variable domain, completed using reference TRBV9 and TRBJ2-5, is DSGVTQTPKHLITATGQRVTLRCSPRSGDLSVYWYQQSLDQGLQFLIQYYNGEERAKGNILERFSAQQFPDLHSELNLSSLELGDSALYFCASSGSLGGETQYFGPGTRLLVL.

The chain is built from TRBV6-2 or TRBV6-3 and TRBJ1-4; TRBD1 is a possible D gene (5 bases). Germline CDR1 and CDR2: MNHEY and SVGEGT. V gave up 6 bases and J gave up 8 bases, with 19 bases separating them. The CDR3 runs to 15 residues. CDR3 sequence (DNA): TGTGCCAGCAGCCTCAGGGAAGGCGCTCGGGAAAAACTGTTTTTT. Translated, it gives CASSLREGAREKLFF.

The J gene is TRBJ2-7, the V gene TRBV28; 9 bases map to TRBD1. The CDR3 loop spans 14 amino acids. V trimming: 4 bases; J trimming: 6 bases; junction bases outside the gene matches: 7. Germline CDR1 reads MDHEN; CDR2 reads SYDVKM. The CDR3 reads CASSSGQGPLEQYF. CDR3 DNA: TGTGCCAGCAGTTCTGGACAGGGGCCCCTCGAGCAGTACTTC.

V and J are TRBV11-2 and TRBJ2-5; 7 bases align to TRBD1. The V gene end was trimmed by 5 bases and the J gene end by 4 bases; junction bases not matched to a gene: 7. This CDR3 contains 14 residues. Germline CDR1 is SGHAT and CDR2 is FQNNGV. CDR3 in amino acids: CASSMTGPGETQYF. For the CDR3, the DNA is TGTGCCAGCAGCATGACAGGGCCCGGAGAGACCCAGTACTTC.

The rearrangement joins TRBV7-6 to TRBJ2-3, with D perhaps matching TRBD1 (5 bases). V was pared by 6 bases and J by 0 bases, with 13 bases between. CDR1 is SGHVS and CDR2 is FNYEAQ in the germline V gene. CDR3 length: 15 residues. DNA for the CDR3: TGTGCCAGCAGGAACAGGTTTACTAGCACAGATACGCAGTATTTT. Translation gives CASRNRFTSTDTQYF.

The gene calls are TRBV18 and TRBJ2-5, with 9 positions matching TRBD1. The junction had 7 bases not matched to a gene; V was cut back by 4 bases and J by 4 bases. Per the germline V gene, CDR1 is KGHSH and CDR2 is LQKENI. This CDR3 is built from 15 residues. CDR3 amino acids: CASSRRTGGRETQYF. The CDR3 DNA reads as TGTGCCAGCTCACGAAGAACAGGGGGCCGAGAGACCCAGTACTTC.

This chain links TRBV5-4 with TRBJ2-3; 8 bases fit TRBD2. CDR1 is SGHNT and CDR2 is YYREEE in the germline V gene (reference sequence). The CDR3 loop spans 15 amino acids. The J segment lost 6 bases and the V segment lost 4 bases, leaving 10 bases of the junction unmatched. The CDR3 sequence is CASSGSGSLYDTQYF. CDR3 sequence (DNA): TGTGCCAGCAGCGGCAGCGGGAGCCTGTATGATACGCAGTATTTT.

V usage is TRBV21-1 and J usage is TRBJ2-3; the table's D gene call, TRBD2, was not cross checked with the DNA. TRBV21-1 has pseudogene status. The length of the CDR3 is 21 residues. CDR3 sequence reads: CASSKGDRGIGSSGDTDTQYF. The CDR3 region has the DNA TGTGCCAGCAGCAAAGGGGATCGGGGGATCGGGTCGAGCGGGGACACAGATACGCAGTATTTT.

This clone occurred a few times. This rearrangement joins TRBV6-6 to TRBJ2-7; 8 bases map to TRBD2. There are 16 residues in the CDR3. Per germline, CDR1 MNHNY and CDR2 SVGAGI (reference sequence). V lost 4 bases, J lost 0 bases, and 8 bases stayed unmatched. CDR3 coding DNA: TGTGCCAGCAGTTCGATTAGCGGGACTAGCTCCTACGAGCAGTACTTC. This codes for CASSSISGTSSYEQYF.

The rearrangement joins TRBV5-1 to TRBJ2-2, with a tentative D call TRBD1 (5 bases). The ends were cut back, 1 base at V and 5 bases at J, with 12 bases in the middle. The CDR3 consists of 15 residues. Germline V gene data show CDR1 as SGHRS and CDR2 as YFSETQ. CDR3 residues: CASSLKGKGTGELFF. CDR3 DNA sequence: TGCGCCAGCAGCTTGAAAGGGAAGGGGACCGGGGAGCTGTTTTTT.